The 8 T cell receptor beta chains listed next were all sequenced from one sample in a study of Ad26.COV2.S vaccination and SARS-CoV-2 variants. Repertoires were generated with immunoSEQ multiplex PCR, while TCRdb's copy carries only in-frame clones and drops some. The sample consists of 120,000 to 150,000 clones, roughly 88% of them appearing once. The specimen was peripheral blood, collected after recovery from COVID-19. Receptors originate from a human donor who had recovered from COVID-19.

The V and J genes are TRBV7-2 and TRBJ2-1; perhaps D is TRBD1 or TRBD2 (7 bases each). The V end lost 8 bases, the J end lost 9 bases, and 17 bases lay between the germline ends. Germline assignment: CDR1 SGHTA and CDR2 FQGNSA. The length of the CDR3 is 13 residues. The CDR3 sequence: CASGRGPSGEQFF. The CDR3 DNA follows: TGTGCCAGCGGGAGGGGGCCGTCGGGTGAGCAGTTCTTC.

The genes are TRBV4-3 and TRBJ2-6; the D gene is possibly TRBD2 (5 bases). This CDR3 region has 17 residues. Looked up from germline, CDR1 is LGHNA and CDR2 is YSLEER. Trimming took 2 bases from V and 1 from J, leaving 12 bases between them. CDR3: CASSQRLALSGANVLTF. CDR3 in DNA: TGCGCCAGCAGCCAAAGGCTAGCCCTATCTGGGGCCAACGTCCTGACTTTC.

The chain couples TRBV3-1 (or the pseudogene TRBV3-2) to TRBJ2-7; the D is unclear. The CDR3 length is 13 residues. The germline gives CDR1 LGHDT, CDR2 YNNKEL (reference sequence). V lost 3 bases, J lost 2 bases, and 8 bases lay in between. This CDR3 reads CASSQPQTYEQYF. CDR3 bases: TGTGCCAGCAGCCAGCCACAGACCTACGAGCAGTACTTC.

The chain combines TRBV6-2 or TRBV6-3 with TRBJ2-3, with 9 bases lining up with TRBD2. With 2 bases clipped from V and 1 base from J, the junction kept 7 bases outside the gene matches. CDR1 and CDR2 from the germline V gene are MNHEY and SVGEGT. CDR3 length equals 17 residues. CDR3 sequence: CASSYRGASGGTDTQYF. The CDR3 DNA follows: TGTGCCAGCAGTTACAGAGGGGCTAGCGGGGGCACAGATACGCAGTATTTT.

V usage is TRBV28 and J usage is TRBJ2-1; unclear D gene. V lost 1 base, J lost 6 bases, and 13 bases lay in between. Germline CDR1 and CDR2: MDHEN and SYDVKM. This CDR3 has 15 amino acids. The CDR3 here is CASSLFTVRSNEQFF. DNA of the CDR3: TGTGCCAGCAGTTTATTCACCGTGCGGTCCAATGAGCAGTTCTTC.

The gene calls are TRBV28 and TRBJ1-5; D remains ambiguous. CDR1 and CDR2 (germline): MDHEN, SYDVKM. V was clipped by 5 bases and J by 0 bases, with 5 bases between them. The CDR3 is made up of 13 amino acids. CDR3 nucleotide sequence: TGTGCCAGCAGTCCGTATAGCAATCAGCCCCAGCATTTT. This encodes CASSPYSNQPQHF.

This clone was seen once. V usage is TRBV5-1 and J usage is TRBJ1-2, with D tentatively TRBD1 (6 bases). V lost 1 base to trimming and J lost 4 bases, with 20 bases between them. CDR1 and CDR2 from the germline V gene are SGHRS and YFSETQ. CDR3 length: 17 amino acids. For the CDR3, the DNA is TGCGCCAGCAGCTTGTCGCCCCCCGGACAGTCTCTCTATGGCTACACCTTC. This gives the protein CASSLSPPGQSLYGYTF.

The V gene is TRBV24-1, the J gene TRBJ1-5; D is undetermined. In germline, CDR1 is KGHDR, CDR2 SFDVKD. V was shortened by 2 bases and J by 7 bases, with 8 bases between the two germline ends. This CDR3 contains 13 residues. The CDR3 reads CATSDWGEQPQHF. Written as DNA, the CDR3 is TGTGCCACCAGTGATTGGGGTGAACAGCCCCAGCATTTT.